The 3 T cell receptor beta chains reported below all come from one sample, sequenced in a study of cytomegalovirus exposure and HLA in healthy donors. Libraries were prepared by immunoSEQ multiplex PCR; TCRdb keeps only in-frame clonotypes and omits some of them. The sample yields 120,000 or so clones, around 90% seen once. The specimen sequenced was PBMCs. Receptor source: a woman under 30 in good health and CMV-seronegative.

Here the CDR3 reads CASSYSGNYNSPLHF. Here the CDR3 DNA reads TGTGCCAGCAGTTACTCCGGGAACTATAATTCACCCCTCCACTTT. The gene calls are TRBV6-5 and TRBJ1-6; D unclear. Trimming pared 0 bases from V and 3 bases from J, leaving 6 bases between. This CDR3 region has 15 residues. Germline CDR1 reads MNHEY; CDR2 reads SVGAGI.

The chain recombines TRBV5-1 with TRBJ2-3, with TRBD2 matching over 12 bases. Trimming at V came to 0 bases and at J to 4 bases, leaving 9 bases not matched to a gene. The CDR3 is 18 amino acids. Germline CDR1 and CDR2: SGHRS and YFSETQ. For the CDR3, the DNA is TGCGCCAGCAGCTTGGCCGGACTAGCGGGATCATTTTCAGATACGCAGTATTTT. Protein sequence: CASSLAGLAGSFSDTQYF.

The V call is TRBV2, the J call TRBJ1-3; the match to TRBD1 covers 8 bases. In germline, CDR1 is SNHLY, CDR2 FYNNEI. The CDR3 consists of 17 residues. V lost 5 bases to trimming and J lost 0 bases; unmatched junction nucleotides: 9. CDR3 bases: TGTGCCAGCAGTATTACCGACAGGGGACTCTCTGGAAACACCATATATTTT. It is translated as CASSITDRGLSGNTIYF.